This is a list of T cell receptor beta chains from one sample in a study of regulatory T cells in long-lasting Graves disease. TCRdb independently ran MiXCR on the multiplex PCR reads; one entry per CDR3 protein. Of roughly 420,000 distinct CDR3 sequences detected, less than 20% appear once; the ten largest clones hold about 23%. These sequences were also reported in another study, on T cells in Graves' hyperthyroidism and ophthalmopathy.

Sequenced here: peripheral blood mononuclear cells (PBMCs), sampled at new diagnosis, from a patient treated with antithyroid drugs. The receptors were sampled from a woman aged 18-29 years with Graves disease. Both conserved end residues are part of each CDR3. Each record gives: V gene, J gene, CDR3 length, CDR3 protein.

V: TRBV5-1; J: TRBJ2-4; length: 17; CDR3: CASSLETGPGAKNIQYF
V: TRBV7-9; J: TRBJ2-7; length: 15; CDR3: CASSTSGGLSYEQYF
V: TRBV28; J: TRBJ1-2; length: 13; CDR3: CASSRPGNYGYTF
V: TRBV3-1; J: TRBJ2-5; length: 14; CDR3: CASSQVDLRGTQYF
V: TRBV12-3/TRBV12-4; J: TRBJ1-4; length: 16; CDR3: CASSYRGSPTNEKLFF
V: TRBV24-1; J: TRBJ1-4; length: 16; CDR3: CATSEGELETNEKLFF
V: TRBV18; J: TRBJ2-7; length: 16; CDR3: CASSSTPGLAGVEQYF
V: TRBV7-2; J: TRBJ2-1; length: 14; CDR3: CASSFRGKHNEQFF
V: TRBV2; J: TRBJ2-7; length: 15; CDR3: CASSEQPGQLVEQYF
V: TRBV2; J: TRBJ1-2; length: 10; CDR3: CASMGYGYTF
V: TRBV3-1; J: TRBJ2-2; length: 16; CDR3: CASSQLQGENTGELFF
V: TRBV4-1; J: TRBJ2-7; length: 16; CDR3: CASSQEAGTALGEQYF
V: TRBV7-8; J: TRBJ2-3; length: 17; CDR3: CASSLATSGALTDTQYF
V: TRBV7-9; J: TRBJ2-2; length: 16; CDR3: CASSPLGGRNTGELFF
V: TRBV20-1; J: TRBJ1-1; length: 15; CDR3: CSARNKKTGTAEAFF
V: TRBV5-4; J: TRBJ2-1; length: 14; CDR3: CASSPNRVANEQFF
V: TRBV6-5; J: TRBJ2-1; length: 14; CDR3: CASSYREGGNEQFF
V: TRBV6-1; J: TRBJ2-7; length: 16; CDR3: CASSKTPGQELRGQYF
V: TRBV20-1; J: TRBJ2-3; length: 15; CDR3: CSARGGRGREDTQYF
V: TRBV2; J: TRBJ2-1; length: 14; CDR3: CASKGLAGDDEQFF
V: TRBV9; J: TRBJ2-2; length: 15; CDR3: CASSLSGATTGELFF
V: TRBV6-5; J: TRBJ1-2; length: 14; CDR3: CASSSLRAKGGYTF
V: TRBV12-3/TRBV12-4; J: TRBJ2-3; length: 18; CDR3: CASSPRLAGGPPTDTQYF
V: TRBV30; J: TRBJ2-7; length: 16; CDR3: CAWSAGQGLTTYEQYF
V: TRBV6-1; J: TRBJ1-3; length: 13; CDR3: CASQKRTGNTIYF
V: TRBV28; J: TRBJ2-3; length: 14; CDR3: CASHDLGFRDTQYF
V: TRBV15; J: TRBJ2-4; length: 17; CDR3: CATSREVGTLAKNIQYF
V: TRBV6-9; J: TRBJ2-1; length: 11; CDR3: CASSWGNEQFF
V: TRBV7-2; J: TRBJ2-5; length: 14; CDR3: CASSLERGVETQYF
V: TRBV7-2; J: TRBJ1-2; length: 14; CDR3: CASSPQGTSMGGTF
V: TRBV4-2; J: TRBJ1-1; length: 15; CDR3: CASSQPGRLNTEAFF
V: TRBV12-3/TRBV12-4; J: TRBJ1-1; length: 14; CDR3: CASSLESMNTEAFF
V: TRBV2; J: TRBJ2-3; length: 14; CDR3: CASLVGTGTDTQYF
V: TRBV15; J: TRBJ2-5; length: 16; CDR3: CATSRAHVGGVETQYF
V: TRBV28; J: TRBJ2-7; length: 15; CDR3: CASSKFTDRTYEQYF
V: TRBV6-9; J: TRBJ1-4; length: 17; CDR3: CARPSTLGGGTNEKLFF
V: TRBV5-4; J: TRBJ2-3; length: 11; CDR3: CASKDSDTQYF
V: TRBV20-1; J: TRBJ2-1; length: 13; CDR3: CSALAGTYNEQFF